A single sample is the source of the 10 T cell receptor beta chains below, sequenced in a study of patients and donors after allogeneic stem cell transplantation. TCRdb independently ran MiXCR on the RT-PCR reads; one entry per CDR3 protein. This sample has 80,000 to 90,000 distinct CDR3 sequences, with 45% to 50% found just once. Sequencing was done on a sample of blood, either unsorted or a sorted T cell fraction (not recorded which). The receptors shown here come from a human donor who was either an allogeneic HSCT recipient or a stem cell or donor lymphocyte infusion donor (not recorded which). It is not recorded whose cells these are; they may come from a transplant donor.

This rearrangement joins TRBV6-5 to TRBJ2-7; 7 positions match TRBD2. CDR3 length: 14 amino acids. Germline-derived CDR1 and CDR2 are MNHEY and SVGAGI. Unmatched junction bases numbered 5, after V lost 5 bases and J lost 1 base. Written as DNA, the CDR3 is TGTGCCAGCAGTCGAACTAGCGCTTCCTACGAGCAGTACTTC. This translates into CASSRTSASYEQYF.

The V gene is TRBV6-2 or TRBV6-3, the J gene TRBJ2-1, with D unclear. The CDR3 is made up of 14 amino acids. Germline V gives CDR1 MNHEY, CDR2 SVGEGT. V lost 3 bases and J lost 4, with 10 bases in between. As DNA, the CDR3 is TGTGCCAGCAGTTATACCTACGAATACAATGAGCAGTTCTTC. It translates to CASSYTYEYNEQFF.

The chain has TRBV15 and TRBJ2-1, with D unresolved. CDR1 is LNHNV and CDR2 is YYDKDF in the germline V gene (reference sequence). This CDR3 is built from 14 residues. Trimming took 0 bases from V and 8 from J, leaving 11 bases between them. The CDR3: CATSRDYGSYEQFF. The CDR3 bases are TGTGCCACCAGCAGAGATTATGGCTCCTATGAGCAGTTCTTC.

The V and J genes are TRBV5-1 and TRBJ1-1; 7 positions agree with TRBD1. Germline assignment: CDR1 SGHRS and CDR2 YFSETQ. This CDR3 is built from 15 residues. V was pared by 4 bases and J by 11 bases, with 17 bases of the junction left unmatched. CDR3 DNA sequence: TGCGCCAGCAGCCTGGCTATAGGACAGGCGGACGACGCTTTCTTT. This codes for CASSLAIGQADDAFF.

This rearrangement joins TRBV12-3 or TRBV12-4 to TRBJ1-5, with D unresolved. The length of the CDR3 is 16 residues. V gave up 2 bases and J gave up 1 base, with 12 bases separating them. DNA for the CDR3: TGTGCCAGCAGTTTACTGGCAAAAGAAAGCAATCAGCCCCAGCATTTT. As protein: CASSLLAKESNQPQHF.

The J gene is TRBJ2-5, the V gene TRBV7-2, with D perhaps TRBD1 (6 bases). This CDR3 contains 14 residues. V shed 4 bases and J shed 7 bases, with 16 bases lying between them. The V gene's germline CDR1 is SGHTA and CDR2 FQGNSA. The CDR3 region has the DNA TGTGCCAGCAGCTCACCGACAGGTTATGGGACCCAGTACTTC. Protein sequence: CASSSPTGYGTQYF.

CDR3 residues: CASSQVSGSNQPQHF. The CDR3 DNA is TGTGCCAGCAGCCAAGTATCAGGGTCTAATCAGCCCCAGCATTTT. The J gene is TRBJ1-5, the V gene TRBV3-1, with D possibly being TRBD1 (5 bases). With 1 base removed from V and 4 bases from J, the gap between germline ends came to 11 bases. This CDR3 region has 15 residues. Looked up from germline, CDR1 is LGHDT and CDR2 is YNNKEL (reference sequence).

The CDR3, as DNA: TGTGCCAGCAGTTTGAGTGATGGTTGGGGCACTGAAGCTTTCTTT. It codes for CASSLSDGWGTEAFF. V usage is TRBV12-3 or TRBV12-4 and J usage is TRBJ1-1; D gene unclear. The CDR3 loop spans 15 amino acids. V was cut by 3 bases and J by 4 bases, with 15 bases left in between.

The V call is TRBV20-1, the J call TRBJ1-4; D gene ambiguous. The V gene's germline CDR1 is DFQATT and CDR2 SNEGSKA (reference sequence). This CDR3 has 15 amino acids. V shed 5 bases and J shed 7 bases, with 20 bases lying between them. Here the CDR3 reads CSAPELRGIGEKLFF. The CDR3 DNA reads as TGCAGTGCTCCGGAACTACGGGGTATCGGTGAAAAACTGTTTTTT.

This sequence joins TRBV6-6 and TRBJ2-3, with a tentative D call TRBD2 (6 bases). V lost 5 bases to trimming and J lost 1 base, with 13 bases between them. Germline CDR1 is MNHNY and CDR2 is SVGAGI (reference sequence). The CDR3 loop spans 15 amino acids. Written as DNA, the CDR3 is TGTGCCAGCAGTCCGCCACGCGGGGGCACAGATACGCAGTATTTT. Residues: CASSPPRGGTDTQYF.